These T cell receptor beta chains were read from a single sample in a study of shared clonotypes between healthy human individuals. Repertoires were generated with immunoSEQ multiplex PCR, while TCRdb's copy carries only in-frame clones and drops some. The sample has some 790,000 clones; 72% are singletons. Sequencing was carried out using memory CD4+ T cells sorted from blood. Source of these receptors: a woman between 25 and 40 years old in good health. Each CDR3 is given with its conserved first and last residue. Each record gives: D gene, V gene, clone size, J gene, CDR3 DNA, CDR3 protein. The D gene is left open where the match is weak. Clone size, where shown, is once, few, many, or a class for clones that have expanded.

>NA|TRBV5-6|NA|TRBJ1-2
TGTGCCAGCAGCTTACGCAGGGGCTATGGCTACACCTTC
CASSLRRGYGYTF
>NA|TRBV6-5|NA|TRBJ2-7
TGTGCCAGCAAGAAAGGTGCAAACGAGCAGTACTTC
CASKKGANEQYF
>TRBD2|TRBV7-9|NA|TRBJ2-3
TGTGCCAGCAGCCCTAGCGGGGGGGGAGATACGCAGTATTTT
CASSPSGGGDTQYF
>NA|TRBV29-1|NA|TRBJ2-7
TGCAGCGTTGAGGGGTCCAGGGGTGGGCTCTACGAGCAGTACTTC
CSVEGSRGGLYEQYF
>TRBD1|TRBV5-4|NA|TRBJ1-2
TGTGCCAGCAGCTACGGACAGGTCTACGGCTACACCTTC
CASSYGQVYGYTF
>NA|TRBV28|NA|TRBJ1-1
TGTGCCAGCAGAGCTGAAGAAGCTTTCTTT
CASRAEEAFF
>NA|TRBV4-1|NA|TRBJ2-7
TGCGCCAGCAGCCAAGCTTCGGTCGGGGGACCCTACGAGCAGTACTTC
CASSQASVGGPYEQYF
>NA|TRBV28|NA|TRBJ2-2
TGTGCCAGTCAAGGGGGAGGAAGGGAGCTGTTTTTT
CASQGGGRELFF
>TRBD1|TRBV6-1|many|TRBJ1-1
TGTGCCAGCAGGGGGGACAGCTTAAACACTGAAGCTTTCTTT
CASRGDSLNTEAFF
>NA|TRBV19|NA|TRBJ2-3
TGTGCCAGTAGTATCCAGAGAGTGGATACGCAGTATTTT
CASSIQRVDTQYF